A selection of T cell receptor beta chains follows, all from one sample in a study of cytomegalovirus exposure and HLA in healthy donors. Data came from immunoSEQ multiplex PCR; TCRdb stores just in-frame clones and leaves some out. Altogether under 250,000 clones are present, over 60% being singletons, with the ten largest covering 0.63%. Sequences were obtained from PBMCs. These receptors were collected from a man younger than 35 in good health and CMV-seronegative. CDR3s include the opening cysteine and the closing phenylalanine or tryptophan. D genes are given only for firm matches. The size of a clone is reported for some rows only, either as once, few or many, or as a class for expanded clones.

clone size,D gene,V gene,J gene,CDR3 protein,CDR3 DNA
.,.,TRBV4-1,TRBJ2-7,CASSQERASYEQYF,TGCGCCAGCAGCCAAGAGCGGGCGTCCTACGAGCAGTACTTC
.,TRBD2,TRBV6-5,TRBJ2-7,CASMQAGGPYEQYF,TGTGCCAGCATGCAAGCGGGAGGGCCCTACGAGCAGTACTTC
few,TRBD1,TRBV7-8,TRBJ2-2,CASSLARGQGTGELFF,TGTGCCAGCAGCTTAGCAAGGGGGCAAGGCACCGGGGAGCTGTTTTTT
.,TRBD1,TRBV4-1,TRBJ1-2,CASSQALRGHGYTF,TGCGCCAGCAGCCAAGCCCTCAGGGGGCATGGCTACACCTTC
few,.,TRBV11-1,TRBJ2-7,CASSSGRETHEQYF,TGTGCCAGCAGCTCGGGTCGGGAGACCCACGAGCAGTACTTC
.,TRBD1,TRBV28,TRBJ2-7,CASSPGQGAYEQYF,TGTGCCAGCAGCCCAGGACAGGGTGCCTACGAGCAGTACTTC
few,.,TRBV15,TRBJ2-1,CATSSGYNEQFF,TGTGCCACCAGCAGCGGGTACAATGAGCAGTTCTTC
.,TRBD2,TRBV5-1,TRBJ2-3,CASSQTGTSGSTDTQYF,TGCGCCAGCAGCCAAACCGGGACTAGCGGGAGCACAGATACGCAGTATTTT
few,.,TRBV9,TRBJ1-1,CASSVGVQTEAFF,TGTGCCAGCAGCGTCGGGGTACAGACTGAAGCTTTCTTT
.,.,TRBV11-2,TRBJ2-2,CASSLGKGLSSSGELFF,TGTGCCAGCAGCCTCGGGAAAGGACTTTCTTCTAGCGGGGAGCTGTTTTTT
.,.,TRBV5-1,TRBJ2-5,CASSFGAVKTQYF,TGCGCCAGCAGCTTTGGAGCAGTAAAGACCCAGTACTTC
.,.,TRBV2,TRBJ2-2,CASSSRETGELFF,TGTGCCAGCAGTAGCAGGGAAACCGGGGAGCTGTTTTTT
.,TRBD1,TRBV10-3,TRBJ1-4,CAISDRGPTNEKLFF,TGTGCCATCAGTGATAGGGGGCCGACTAATGAAAAACTGTTTTTT
.,.,TRBV30,TRBJ1-1,CAWSSLLGEVNAEAFF,TGTGCCTGGAGTTCCCTTTTGGGGGAGGTTAACGCTGAAGCTTTCTTT
once,.,TRBV2,TRBJ1-5,CASTETGDSNQPQHF,TGTGCCAGCACCGAAACCGGGGATAGCAATCAGCCCCAGCATTTT
.,.,TRBV5-1,TRBJ1-3,CASSPISQGAGNTIYF,TGCGCCAGCAGCCCGATTTCACAGGGCGCTGGAAACACCATATATTTT
.,.,TRBV30,TRBJ1-2,CAWNRGSGYGYTF,TGTGCCTGGAATCGGGGGTCAGGCTATGGCTACACCTTC
few,.,TRBV15,TRBJ2-5,CATSRDGSGQETQYF,TGTGCCACCAGCAGAGATGGGAGTGGGCAAGAGACCCAGTACTTC
.,.,TRBV28,TRBJ1-5,CASRRGGGNQPRHF,TGTGCCAGCAGGAGGGGAGGCGGCAATCAGCCCCGGCATTTT
once,TRBD1,TRBV12-5,TRBJ1-1,CASGGTGMATEAFF,TGTGCTAGTGGTGGGACAGGGATGGCGACTGAAGCTTTCTTT
.,TRBD2,TRBV4-1,TRBJ2-1,CASSPAGSQGNEQFF,TGCGCCAGCAGCCCAGCGGGGTCTCAGGGCAATGAGCAGTTCTTC
.,.,TRBV10-3,TRBJ2-3,CAISPSTDTQYF,TGTGCCATCAGCCCTAGCACAGATACGCAGTATTTT
.,.,TRBV10-2,TRBJ1-5,CASSDPYSNQPQHF,TGCGCCAGCAGTGACCCTTATAGCAATCAGCCCCAGCATTTT
few,TRBD2,TRBV2,TRBJ2-5,CASSSGLAEQETQYF,TGTGCCAGCAGTTCTGGACTAGCGGAACAAGAGACCCAGTACTTC
few,TRBD2,TRBV19,TRBJ2-1,CASSIRPGGGGNEQFF,TGTGCCAGTAGTATTCGTCCGGGAGGTGGGGGTAATGAGCAGTTCTTC
.,TRBD2,TRBV5-1,TRBJ2-7,CASSLDVASGRGEQYF,TGCGCCAGCAGCTTGGATGTGGCTAGCGGGAGGGGCGAGCAGTACTTC